This TCR beta chain was observed in a study of metastatic and nonmetastatic thyroid tumors. Germline lookup yields CDR1 SGHRS and CDR2 YFSETQ. The CDR3 covers 16 residues. Thyroid surgery took place with no prior treatment in any patient. This clone was seen once. A read error may produce the germline difference seen at one junction end. With MiXCR, TCRdb reprocessed the PCR reads. The sample holds around 15,000 clones, about 24% seen once. The chain links TRBV5-1 to TRBJ2-3; a possible D gene is TRBD1 (6 bases). The TCR comes from a female donor with papillary thyroid cancer or a benign thyroid nodule (not recorded which). Some clones in this sample may be carry-over from other donors' samples. The sequencing input was adjacent normal tissue. The CDR3 DNA reads as TGCGTCAGCAGCTTACGTTACCCGGACAGCACAGATAAGCAGTATTTT. As protein: CVSSLRYPDSTDKQYF.